These T cell receptor beta chains were read from a single sample in a study of blood T cell repertoires in COVID-19. Generated by immunoSEQ multiplex PCR, the TCRdb table keeps only in-frame clones and is missing some. The repertoire has more than 150,000 clones, around 90% of them found once; the top ten carry approximately 2.2%. What was sequenced was PBMCs or T cells enriched from blood (not recorded which). These receptors were taken from a woman aged 25 to 45 who had recovered from COVID-19. CDR3s include the opening cysteine and the closing phenylalanine or tryptophan. Part of the rows lack a size; the others show once, few, many or a class for expanded clones.

J gene,clone size,V gene,CDR3 protein
TRBJ1-4,-,TRBV15,CATSRVRSTNEKLFF
TRBJ1-1,-,TRBV6-5,CASRGILMNTEAFF
TRBJ2-5,-,TRBV3-1/TRBV3-2,CASSHPGTSGLQETQYF
TRBJ1-2,-,TRBV30,CAWSVSNYGYTF
TRBJ1-2,-,TRBV11-1,CASSPRQKGQGDGYTF
TRBJ1-4,once,TRBV4-1,CASSPTGTLEKLFF
TRBJ2-3,-,TRBV7-8,CASSLAHSGDTQYF
TRBJ2-1,medium-sized,TRBV7-3,CASRGGSSYNEQFF
TRBJ1-6,-,TRBV19,CASAPTGFENSPLHF
TRBJ1-2,-,TRBV6-5,CASSRQGNYGYTF